This TCR beta chain was observed in a study of cytomegalovirus exposure and HLA in healthy donors. The study, taken as a whole, reports: Usually a TCR sequence was rare, but some public TCRs were found in many donors.

Profiling relied on immunoSEQ multiplex PCR, and the TCRdb table lists in-frame clones only, not all of them. The sample consists of some 150,000 clones, approximately 86% of them appearing once. This CDR3 region has 15 residues. The V and J ends lost 0 bases and 1 base, in that order; junction bases with no gene match: 3. The germline V gene encodes CDR1 SGHNT and CDR2 YYREEE (reference sequence). As regards this clone: Its specificity is not known.

The TCR comes from a human donor in good health. The chain links TRBV5-4 to TRBJ2-7, with 8 bases matching TRBD2. Input material: PBMCs. CDR3 in DNA: TGTGCCAGCAGCTTGGAAGCGGGGGTATCCTACGAGCAGTACTTC. Amino acids: CASSLEAGVSYEQYF. Filled out from reference TRBV5-4 and TRBJ2-7, the complete variable domain reads ETGVTQSPTHLIKTRGQQVTLRCSSQSGHNTVSWYQQALGQGPQFIFQYYREEENGRGNFPPRFSGLQFPNYSSELNVNALELDDSALYLCASSLEAGVSYEQYFGPGTRLTVT.